This T cell receptor (beta chain) was captured in a study of blood T cell repertoires in COVID-19. Across the whole study: Spain, Italy and the United States supplied samples that represented acute and convalescent COVID-19. T cells, B-cell-depleted T cells, or PBMCs supplied cDNA or gDNA.

V lost 4 bases to trimming and J lost 4 bases; unmatched junction nucleotides: 6. This CDR3 comprises 14 residues. Germline CDR1 reads SQVTM; CDR2 reads ANQGSEA. Study members were between 18 and 89 years old and lived in 25 or so US regions. The table came from immunoSEQ multiplex PCR; TCRdb's copy has only in-frame clones and leaves some out. This sample carries 110,000 to 150,000 clones, roughly 75% of them seen once, and the ten largest clones take about 6%. The clonotype was recovered from a woman aged 50 to 60 who had recovered from COVID-19. Sequenced input: PBMCs or T cells enriched from blood (not recorded which). The chain has TRBV29-1 and TRBJ1-1, with 10 bases matching TRBD1. The CDR3 nucleotides are TGCAGCGTTGTGGGGGGACAGGGGAGCACTGAAGCTTTCTTT. This codes for CSVVGGQGSTEAFF.